The clone carrying this TCR beta chain was counted only a few times. Its antigen is still unknown. Ophthalmopathy patients had Clinical Activity Score at least 3, NOSPECS grade at least 4, duration under 3 months. Diagnosis relied on clinical symptoms, serum thyroxine and TRAb, thyroid ultrasound and orbital computed tomography. Unmatched junction bases numbered 5, after V lost 2 bases and J lost 7 bases. This CDR3 region has 15 residues. The germline V gene encodes CDR1 MNHEY and CDR2 SVGAGI. These data come from a study of T cells in Graves' hyperthyroidism and ophthalmopathy. Whole-study results and caveats: Progression to ophthalmopathy was predicted a median of approximately 6.4 months early. Stable hyperthyroidism was told apart from ophthalmopathy by a model built on 13 V-J features.

The source material, RNA transcripts, was used to amplify TCR beta CDR3 regions. Primed by the HTBI set, a first-round RT-PCR was run on the TCR CDR3. MiXCR was run by TCRdb on the multiplex PCR reads, yielding one entry per CDR3 protein. The repertoire holds 490,000 or so distinct CDR3 sequences, with 20% to 25% as singletons. The sequenced material came from blood. This rearrangement joins TRBV6-5 to TRBJ2-1; 10 bases match TRBD2. The receptor's source is a woman aged 65 to 85 with Graves' ophthalmopathy. The CDR3 region is CASSYGLAGVNEQFF. CDR3 DNA: TGTGCCAGCAGTTACGGGCTAGCGGGAGTAAATGAGCAGTTCTTC.